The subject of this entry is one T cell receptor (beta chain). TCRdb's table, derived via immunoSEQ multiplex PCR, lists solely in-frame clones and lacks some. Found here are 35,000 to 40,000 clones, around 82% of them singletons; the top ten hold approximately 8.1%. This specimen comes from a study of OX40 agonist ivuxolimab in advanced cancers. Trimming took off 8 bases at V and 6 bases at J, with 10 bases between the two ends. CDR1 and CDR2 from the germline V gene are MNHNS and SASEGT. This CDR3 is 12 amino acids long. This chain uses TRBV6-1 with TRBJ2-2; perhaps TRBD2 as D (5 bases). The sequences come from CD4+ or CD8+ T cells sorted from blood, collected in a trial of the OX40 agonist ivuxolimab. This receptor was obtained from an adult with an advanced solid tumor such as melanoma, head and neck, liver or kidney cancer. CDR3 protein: CASRDGAGELFF. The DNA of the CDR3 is TGTGCCAGCCGGGATGGTGCCGGGGAGCTGTTTTTT.